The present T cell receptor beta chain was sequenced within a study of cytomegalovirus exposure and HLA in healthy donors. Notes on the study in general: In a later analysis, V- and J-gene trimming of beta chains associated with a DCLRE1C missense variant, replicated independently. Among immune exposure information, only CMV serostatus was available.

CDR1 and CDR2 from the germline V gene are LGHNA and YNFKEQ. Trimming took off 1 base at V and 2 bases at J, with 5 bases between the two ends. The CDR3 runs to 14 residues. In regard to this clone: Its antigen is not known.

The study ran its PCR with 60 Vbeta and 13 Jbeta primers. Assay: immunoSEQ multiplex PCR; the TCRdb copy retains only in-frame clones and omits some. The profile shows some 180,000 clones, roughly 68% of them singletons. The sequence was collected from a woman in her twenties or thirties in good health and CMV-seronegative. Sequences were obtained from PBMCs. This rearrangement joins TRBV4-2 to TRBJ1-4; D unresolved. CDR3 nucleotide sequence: TGTGCCAGCAGCCAAGGGCCGACTAATGAAAAACTGTTTTTT. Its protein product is CASSQGPTNEKLFF.